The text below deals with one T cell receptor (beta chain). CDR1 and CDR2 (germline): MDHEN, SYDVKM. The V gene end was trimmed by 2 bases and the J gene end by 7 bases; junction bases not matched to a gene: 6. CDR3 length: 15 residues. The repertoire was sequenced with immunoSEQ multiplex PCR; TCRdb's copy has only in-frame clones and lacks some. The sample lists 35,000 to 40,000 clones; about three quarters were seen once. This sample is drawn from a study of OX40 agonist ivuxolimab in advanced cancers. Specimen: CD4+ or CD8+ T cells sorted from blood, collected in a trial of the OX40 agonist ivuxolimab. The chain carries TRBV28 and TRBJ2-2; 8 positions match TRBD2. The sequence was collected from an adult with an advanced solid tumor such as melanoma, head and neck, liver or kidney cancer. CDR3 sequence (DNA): TGTGCCAGCAGTTTACTGGCGGGAGGCATCGGGGAGCTGTTTTTT. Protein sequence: CASSLLAGGIGELFF.